This T cell receptor beta chain is from a study of CD8+ T cells in alopecia areata. Across the whole study: Affected scalp percentage determined the severity score of treated patients. Study-wide results and caveats: The study found higher clonality in lesional than normal scalp, especially in alopecia totalis/universalis. Scalp clonality, together with expanded CD8+ clones among the top 100, fell significantly with tofacitinib.

Extracted RNA was reverse transcribed, and the resulting cDNA served as sequencing template. The assay was immunoSEQ multiplex PCR, and TCRdb's table has in-frame clones only and misses some. The sample includes 150,000 to 200,000 clones, around three fifths of them seen just once. On this clone: Its cognate antigen is unknown.

This CDR3 has 14 residues. The V and J ends lost 5 bases and 2 bases, in that order; junction bases with no gene match: 3. Germline V gives CDR1 MNHNY, CDR2 SVGAGI (reference sequence). Treatment given: oral pan-JAK inhibitor, 5-10 mg twice daily. The chain has TRBV6-6 and TRBJ2-5, with 9 positions matching TRBD2. The input for sequencing was CD4+ T cells sorted from blood, taken at week 24, from a patient treated with tofacitinib. The clonotype was recovered from a human donor with alopecia areata. Written as DNA, the CDR3 is TGTGCCAGCAGTCGAAGCGGGGGGCAAGAGACCCAGTACTTC. Translating gives CASSRSGGQETQYF.